Sequencing of this TCR beta chain was carried out in a study of memory B cells and T cells in multiple sclerosis. Study-level findings and limits: Compartments had unequal clone-set sizes, affecting shared clonotype counts.

Sequencing used immunoSEQ multiplex PCR; TCRdb keeps in-frame clones, though not all of them. Here the sample spans around 30,000 clones, more than 70% being singletons. Trimming removed 3 bases from V and 0 bases from J; junction bases left unmatched: 3. CDR1 SGHRS and CDR2 YFSETQ come from the germline V gene. The CDR3 spans 15 residues. Separate sequencing covered autoproliferating (CFSE-dim) and non-proliferating (CFSE-high) T cells from stimulus-free culture. Pooled replicate wells came from some 50 million CFSE-labeled PBMCs cultured less than 9 days without stimulus. Without exogenous stimuli, approximately 0.48 uM CFSE-labeled PBMCs were cultured serum-free. Concerning this clone itself: Its antigen is currently unknown.

The chain uses TRBV5-1 and TRBJ1-1, with 9 bases identical to TRBD1. The sequence derives from a human donor with multiple sclerosis. Sequences were obtained from PBMCs from blood kept in culture. The CDR3 protein is CASSYGTGMNTEAFF. CDR3 nucleotide sequence: TGCGCCAGCAGCTATGGGACAGGGATGAACACTGAAGCTTTCTTT.